At least ten counts were recorded for the clone carrying this TCR beta chain. The CDR3 has 15 residues. Germline V gene sequence: CDR1 WNHNN, CDR2 SYGVQD (reference sequence). Trimming at V came to 2 bases and at J to 0 bases, leaving 0 bases not matched to a gene. This entry comes from a study of metastatic and nonmetastatic thyroid tumors. All patients reached thyroid surgery having received no treatment beforehand. Using MiXCR, TCRdb re-called clones from the PCR reads. Among 30,000 to 35,000 clones listed, over 14% were seen once. The V and J genes are TRBV10-1 and TRBJ2-2; 7 bases map to TRBD2. The sample consisted of blood. The clonotype was recovered from a male donor with papillary thyroid cancer or a benign thyroid nodule (not recorded which). Some clones in this sample may be carry-over from other donors' samples. CDR3 DNA sequence: TGCGCCAGCAGTGAGGGACTAGCGAACACCGGGGAGCTGTTTTTT. Amino acids: CASSEGLANTGELFF.